What follows are 11 T cell receptor beta chains derived from one specimen sequenced in a study of identical twins. TCRdb redid the calling of the 5' RACE reads with MiXCR, one entry per CDR3 protein. Among just over 450,000 distinct CDR3 sequences listed, 14% were seen once. This sample also appeared in a second study, on yellow fever vaccine responses in identical twins.

The sample taken for sequencing was CD4+ T cells sorted from blood. These receptors came from a woman younger than 35 in good health.

The rearrangement joins TRBV6-1 to TRBJ2-1; the match to TRBD2 covers 9 bases. Trimming removed 5 bases from V and 4 bases from J; junction bases left unmatched: 6. The CDR3 covers 15 residues. The germline V gene encodes CDR1 MNHNS and CDR2 SASEGT. This CDR3 is CASSRGTSQYNEQFF. CDR3 DNA sequence: TGTGCCAGCAGTCGCGGGACTAGCCAATACAATGAGCAGTTCTTC.

The rearrangement joins TRBV30 to TRBJ2-7, with a possible D match to TRBD2 (5 bases). V gave up 1 base and J gave up 7 bases, with 11 bases separating them. CDR1 GTSNPN and CDR2 SVGIG come from the germline V gene (reference sequence). The CDR3 spans 12 residues. CDR3 in DNA: TGTGCCTGGAGTGCAAACAGAGGGGAGCAGTACTTC. It is translated as CAWSANRGEQYF.

This clonotype appeared many times. At one of its ends the junction is not consistent with the germline gene, which may arise from a read error. In nucleotides, the CDR3 is TGTGCCAGCAGTACAGGGTACAATGAGCAGTTCTTC. It yields the protein CASSTGYNEQFF. The chain joins TRBV19 to TRBJ2-1; the D gene is possibly TRBD1 (6 bases). The germline V gene encodes CDR1 LNHDA and CDR2 SQIVND (reference sequence). The CDR3 totals 12 residues.

At least ten counts were recorded for this clonotype. V usage is TRBV15 and J usage is TRBJ2-7; D is ambiguous. Germline loops: CDR1 LNHNV, CDR2 YYDKDF (reference sequence). The germline V and J ends were trimmed by 0 bases and 4 bases, with 10 bases remaining between them. This CDR3 is 14 amino acids long. CDR3 sequence reads: CATSRDPTRYEQYF. The CDR3 DNA reads as TGTGCCACCAGCAGAGATCCCACGAGATACGAGCAGTACTTC.

This clonotype was found a few times. The chain has TRBV6-5 and TRBJ1-1; D gene unclear. The germline V gene has CDR1 MNHEY and CDR2 SVGAGI. Trimming removed 4 bases at V and 7 bases at J, with 7 bases between. There are 11 residues in the CDR3. CDR3 protein: CASSSTHEAFF. CDR3 bases: TGTGCCAGCAGTTCGACACATGAAGCTTTCTTT.

This clonotype has at least ten counts. V and J are TRBV5-1 and TRBJ1-5, with D possibly being TRBD1 (5 bases). The CDR3 runs 14 residues. The V end was cut by 4 bases, the J end by 7 bases, with 15 bases between. Germline V gene sequence: CDR1 SGHRS, CDR2 YFSETQ. In nucleotides, the CDR3 is TGCGCCAGCAGCGTGGACGCTGGGGACCAGCCCCAGCATTTT. Translated: CASSVDAGDQPQHF. Looking up the rest from reference TRBV5-1 and TRBJ1-5 gives the full variable domain: KAGVTQTPRYLIKTRGQQVTLSCSPISGHRSVSWYQQTPGQGLQFLFEYFSETQRNKGNFPGRFSGRQFSNSRSEMNVSTLELGDSALYLCASSVDAGDQPQHFGDGTRLSIL.

CDR3 sequence (DNA): TGTGCCAGCAGCCAGGGGACAGGGGGCTCCTACAATGAGCAGTTCTTC. This translates into CASSQGTGGSYNEQFF. The chain recombines TRBV3-1 with TRBJ2-1; 11 nucleotides align to TRBD1. Germline-derived CDR1 and CDR2 are LGHDT and YNNKEL (reference sequence). The CDR3 covers 16 residues. The trim removed 3 bases at V and 0 bases at J, leaving 1 base unmatched.

This CDR3 reads CASSLVRYTGELFF. DNA for the CDR3: TGTGCCAGCAGCTTAGTGCGGTACACCGGGGAGCTGTTTTTT. This rearrangement joins TRBV7-6 to TRBJ2-2; no clear D. This CDR3 region has 14 residues. V was trimmed by 1 base and J by 3 bases, leaving 6 bases between them. The germline gives CDR1 SGHVS, CDR2 FNYEAQ.

The J gene is TRBJ2-7, the V gene TRBV20-1; D not resolved. Trimming left V 4 bases short and J 3 bases short, with 7 bases between. The length of the CDR3 is 11 residues. Germline CDR1 reads DFQATT; CDR2 reads SNEGSKA (reference sequence). The chain's CDR3 is CSATYNYEQYF. CDR3 DNA sequence: TGCAGTGCTACATACAACTACGAGCAGTACTTC.

This clonotype was observed at least ten times. V gene TRBV5-6 combines with J gene TRBJ1-1; D remains ambiguous. The V end was cut by 2 bases, the J end by 6 bases, with 8 bases between. This CDR3 is 12 amino acids long. Germline V gene data show CDR1 as SGHDT and CDR2 as YYEEEE. The CDR3 is CASSFLMAEAFF. The CDR3 nucleotides are TGTGCCAGCAGCTTCTTGATGGCTGAAGCTTTCTTT.

This clonotype was found many times. This rearrangement joins TRBV6-2 or TRBV6-3 to TRBJ2-1; D is undetermined. CDR3 length equals 12 residues. The ends were cut back, 0 bases at V and 12 bases at J, with 9 bases in the middle. Germline assignment: CDR1 MNHEY and CDR2 SVGEGT. CDR3 DNA: TGTGCCAGCAGTTACTCGACAACGCTGCAGTTCTTC. As protein: CASSYSTTLQFF.